This T cell receptor (beta chain) emerged from a study of T cell repertoires in cytomegalovirus infection. On the study more broadly: The study used recently identified HLA-C-restricted and well-studied HLA-B-restricted CMV epitopes. It can be stated that public TCR beta signatures indicated CMV infection as well as a matching HLA type.

On this clonotype: The target antigen is unknown.

The germline V and J ends were trimmed by 3 bases and 5 bases, with 22 bases remaining between them. The CDR3 is made up of 17 amino acids. In TCRdb, the reads were re-called with MiXCR into one record per CDR3 protein. The repertoire holds 450,000 to 550,000 distinct CDR3 sequences, with roughly 43% as singletons. Study-level findings and limits: Using cumulative public TCR beta family frequency, the authors identified those who carried CMV together with the relevant HLA. In two of eight donors, the top clonotype was HLA-C-restricted CMV-specific.

The receptor's source is a human donor in good health (CMV status not recorded). Some clones in this sample may be carry-over from other donors' samples. The sample here was cultured PBMCs, taken from culture after CMV antigen stimulation. The chain joins TRBV12-3 or TRBV12-4 to TRBJ2-5; TRBD2 might be the D (7 bases). CDR3 in DNA: TGTGCCAGCAGTTTCGGAGGGGGGGGGATAATTTCGGAGACCCAGTACTTC. Protein product: CASSFGGGGIISETQYF.